The rows below give T cell receptor beta chains drawn from one sample of a study of early T cells in non-severe SARS-CoV-2 infection. TCRdb itself ran the 5' RACE reads through MiXCR, one entry per CDR3 protein. The table has about 35,000 distinct CDR3 sequences, 6% to 8.5% seen once. Sequenced: whole blood. Every receptor here comes from an adult who was a healthcare worker with PCR-confirmed SARS-CoV-2 infection or an uninfected control (not recorded which). Both conserved end residues are part of each CDR3. A D gene is named only where the DNA matches it firmly. Clone sizes are given selectively: once, few, many, or a class where the clone is expanded.

D gene: -
V gene: TRBV11-2
clone size: many
J gene: TRBJ2-1
CDR3 DNA: TGTGCCAGCAGCCAAGTGGAGCCGTACCCCTACAATGAGCAGTTCTTC
CDR3 protein: CASSQVEPYPYNEQFF

D gene: -
V gene: TRBV4-1
clone size: many
J gene: TRBJ2-5
CDR3 DNA: TGCGCCAGCAGCCACACGACAGACGAGACCCAGTACTTC
CDR3 protein: CASSHTTDETQYF

D gene: -
V gene: TRBV7-3
clone size: many
J gene: TRBJ1-1
CDR3 DNA: TGTGCCAGCAGCTTAACGGGGAGAGGGGCTCTGAACACTGAAGCTTTCTTT
CDR3 protein: CASSLTGRGALNTEAFF

D gene: TRBD1
V gene: TRBV11-2
clone size: few
J gene: TRBJ2-5
CDR3 DNA: TGTGCCAGCAGCTTAGGCTCGATAGGGGGCATGGAGACCCAGTACTTC
CDR3 protein: CASSLGSIGGMETQYF

D gene: -
V gene: TRBV6-2/TRBV6-3
clone size: few
J gene: TRBJ2-7
CDR3 DNA: TGTGCCAGCACCCCGGAGGACGGGACCCGGATATACGAGCAGTACTTC
CDR3 protein: CASTPEDGTRIYEQYF

D gene: -
V gene: TRBV7-9
clone size: many
J gene: TRBJ2-3
CDR3 DNA: TGTGCCAGCAGCTTTGGAATTTCGGATACGCAGTATTTT
CDR3 protein: CASSFGISDTQYF

D gene: -
V gene: TRBV28
clone size: many
J gene: TRBJ2-2
CDR3 DNA: TGTGCCAGCCTCCCAGGGCTACGAACCGGGGAGCTGTTTTTT
CDR3 protein: CASLPGLRTGELFF

D gene: TRBD2
V gene: TRBV4-2
clone size: -
J gene: TRBJ2-7
CDR3 DNA: TGTGCCAGCAGCCAAGATGGACTAGCGGGAGGGTACGAGCAGTACTTC
CDR3 protein: CASSQDGLAGGYEQYF

D gene: -
V gene: TRBV12-3/TRBV12-4
clone size: few
J gene: TRBJ2-3
CDR3 DNA: TGTGCCAGCAGGGAACGGACTGGGAACACAGATACGCAGTATTTT
CDR3 protein: CASRERTGNTDTQYF

D gene: -
V gene: TRBV20-1
clone size: many
J gene: TRBJ2-7
CDR3 DNA: TGCAGTGCTGTGGAGGGTGGTTACTACGAGCAGTACTTC
CDR3 protein: CSAVEGGYYEQYF

D gene: TRBD2
V gene: TRBV4-2
clone size: -
J gene: TRBJ2-3
CDR3 DNA: TGTGCCAGCAGCCAAGAACCGCCGGGACTAGCGGGAGCTGGGGATACGCAGTATTTT
CDR3 protein: CASSQEPPGLAGAGDTQYF

D gene: TRBD2
V gene: TRBV12-3/TRBV12-4
clone size: many
J gene: TRBJ2-3
CDR3 DNA: TGTGCCAGCAACCAAGCGGGGGTCACAGATACGCAGTATTTT
CDR3 protein: CASNQAGVTDTQYF

D gene: TRBD1
V gene: TRBV7-9
clone size: -
J gene: TRBJ2-7
CDR3 DNA: TGTGCCAGCAGATCTCCGGGACAGGGGTTACACGAGCAGTACTTC
CDR3 protein: CASRSPGQGLHEQYF

D gene: -
V gene: TRBV20-1
clone size: medium-sized
J gene: TRBJ1-5
CDR3 DNA: TGCAGTGCTAGAGATGGTAGGGATCAGCCCCAGCATTTT
CDR3 protein: CSARDGRDQPQHF

D gene: TRBD1
V gene: TRBV5-1
clone size: few
J gene: TRBJ1-1
CDR3 DNA: TGCGCCAGCAGCTTATCGACAGGGAGCACTGAAGCTTTCTTT
CDR3 protein: CASSLSTGSTEAFF

D gene: -
V gene: TRBV9
clone size: many
J gene: TRBJ1-2
CDR3 DNA: TGTGCCAGCAGCGTAGATGGGAGGGCAGTCTCTGGCTACACCTTC
CDR3 protein: CASSVDGRAVSGYTF

D gene: TRBD2
V gene: TRBV12-3/TRBV12-4
clone size: many
J gene: TRBJ2-1
CDR3 DNA: TGTGCCAGCAGTTTAGCTAGCGGGAGTTGGGAGCAGTTCTTC
CDR3 protein: CASSLASGSWEQFF

D gene: -
V gene: TRBV28
clone size: few
J gene: TRBJ1-1
CDR3 DNA: TGTGCCAGCAGTTTCAGGGGCGCTGAAGCTTTCTTT
CDR3 protein: CASSFRGAEAFF

D gene: -
V gene: TRBV29-1
clone size: -
J gene: TRBJ2-7
CDR3 DNA: TGCAGCGTTGAAACGCAGTACGAGCAGTACTTC
CDR3 protein: CSVETQYEQYF

D gene: TRBD2
V gene: TRBV5-1
clone size: many
J gene: TRBJ2-3
CDR3 DNA: TGCGCCAGCAGCTTGGCCGAGGCGGGAGGCTCTAGCACAGATACGCAGTATTTT
CDR3 protein: CASSLAEAGGSSTDTQYF

D gene: -
V gene: TRBV6-6
clone size: many
J gene: TRBJ1-2
CDR3 DNA: TGTGCCAGCAGTTACCAACCTTGGAGTCAAACGGGCTATGGCTACACCTTC
CDR3 protein: CASSYQPWSQTGYGYTF

D gene: -
V gene: TRBV7-9
clone size: -
J gene: TRBJ2-2
CDR3 DNA: TGTGCCAGCAGCTTAGCCTCCGACAGGCCCGGGGAGCTGTTTTTT
CDR3 protein: CASSLASDRPGELFF

D gene: TRBD1
V gene: TRBV7-6
clone size: many
J gene: TRBJ1-6
CDR3 DNA: TGTGCCAGCAGCCATGAACAGGGGCGCAATTCACCCCTCCACTTT
CDR3 protein: CASSHEQGRNSPLHF

D gene: -
V gene: TRBV6-6
clone size: many
J gene: TRBJ1-6
CDR3 DNA: TGTGCCAGCAGCTCCCCCGCGAATAATTCACCCCTCCACTTT
CDR3 protein: CASSSPANNSPLHF

D gene: TRBD2
V gene: TRBV10-2
clone size: many
J gene: TRBJ2-1
CDR3 DNA: TGCGCCAGCAGTGAGTCGGGACTAGTTCACCCTGAGCAGTTCTTC
CDR3 protein: CASSESGLVHPEQFF

D gene: -
V gene: TRBV14
clone size: few
J gene: TRBJ2-2
CDR3 DNA: TGTGCCAGCAGCCCCCAAGGTGCCGGGGAGCTGTTTTTT
CDR3 protein: CASSPQGAGELFF

D gene: TRBD2
V gene: TRBV20-1
clone size: medium-sized
J gene: TRBJ2-7
CDR3 DNA: TGCAGTGCCGGTAGCGGGAGTGGGTACGAGCAGTACTTC
CDR3 protein: CSAGSGSGYEQYF